These 12 T cell receptor beta chains were all obtained from the same sample, sequenced in a study of control samples from healthy donors and cancer patients. Generated by immunoSEQ multiplex PCR, the TCRdb table keeps only in-frame clones and is missing some. The sample holds some 410,000 clones, approximately 90% seen once. The source material was PBMCs. Receptor source: a man between 40 and 49 years old with head and neck cancer.

This sequence joins TRBV2 and TRBJ1-2; 8 bases agree with TRBD1. Germline loops: CDR1 SNHLY, CDR2 FYNNEI. CDR3 length equals 16 residues. The trim removed 3 bases at V and 4 bases at J, leaving 10 bases unmatched. CDR3 sequence reads: CASSEFSGQDPYGYTF. CDR3 bases: TGTGCCAGCAGTGAGTTTTCGGGACAGGACCCCTATGGCTACACCTTC.

V is TRBV5-6 and J is TRBJ2-3, with 9 bases matching TRBD1. The V gene end was trimmed by 3 bases and the J gene end by 3 bases; junction bases not matched to a gene: 5. CDR1 SGHDT and CDR2 YYEEEE come from the germline V gene. The CDR3 extends over 15 amino acids. The CDR3 spells CASSSGTGLTDTQYF. CDR3 nucleotides: TGTGCCAGCAGCTCCGGGACAGGGCTAACAGATACGCAGTATTTT.

This chain links TRBV5-6 with TRBJ2-1; perhaps TRBD2 as D (6 bases). The CDR3 covers 15 residues. Trimming pared 4 bases from V and 12 bases from J, leaving 23 bases between. In germline, CDR1 is SGHDT, CDR2 YYEEEE. The CDR3 protein is CASSAGLAGIDTQFF. DNA of the CDR3: TGTGCCAGCAGCGCCGGACTTGCGGGAATCGACACGCAGTTCTTC.

The V and J genes are TRBV10-3 and TRBJ2-1, with 7 nucleotides matching TRBD2. The CDR3 is 14 residues long. V lost 3 bases and J lost 7; bases outside the gene matches: 6. Germline CDR1 and CDR2: ENHRY and SYGVKD. In DNA form, the CDR3 reads TGTGCCATCAGTGACCAGCGGGGAAGGAATGAGCAGTTCTTC. Protein sequence: CAISDQRGRNEQFF.

This clone occurred once. V gene TRBV28 combines with J gene TRBJ2-5; 8 bases map to TRBD1. J lost 4 bases, V lost 5 bases, and 9 bases had no gene match. This CDR3 is 15 amino acids long. CDR1 is MDHEN and CDR2 is SYDVKM in the germline V gene. CDR3 loop: CASSQAGQGRETQYF. CDR3 sequence (DNA): TGTGCCAGCAGTCAAGCCGGACAGGGACGAGAGACCCAGTACTTC.

This chain uses TRBV10-3 with TRBJ2-3; 11 bases align to TRBD2. CDR3 length: 16 amino acids. Germline CDR1 is ENHRY and CDR2 is SYGVKD. The junction had 8 bases not matched to a gene; V was cut back by 7 bases and J by 2 bases. CDR3 in amino acids: CAITGASGGNTDTQYF. The CDR3, as DNA: TGTGCCATCACTGGAGCTAGCGGGGGGAACACAGATACGCAGTATTTT.

In DNA, the CDR3 is TGCGCCAGCACCTTAGCGGGAGGGGCAGATACGCAGTATTTT. Translation gives CASTLAGGADTQYF. V gene TRBV10-2 combines with J gene TRBJ2-3; 11 bases are a match to TRBD2. CDR1 and CDR2 (germline): WSHSY, SAAADI. This CDR3 is 14 amino acids long. V dropped 7 bases and J dropped 4; count of bases not matched to a gene: 4.

J is TRBJ1-3 and V is TRBV30, with TRBD1 matching 7 bases. Germline CDR1 GTSNPN, CDR2 SVGIG (reference sequence). The CDR3 sequence is 15 residues long. V lost 0 bases to trimming and J lost 4 bases; unmatched junction nucleotides: 6. CDR3 amino acids: CAWSVRGTAGNTIYF. CDR3 sequence (DNA): TGTGCCTGGAGTGTAAGAGGGACAGCAGGAAACACCATATATTTT.

V is TRBV18 and J is TRBJ2-5, with TRBD1 matching 8 bases. The CDR3 has 14 amino acids. J lost 3 bases, V lost 3 bases, and 3 bases had no gene match. Looked up from germline, CDR1 is KGHSH and CDR2 is LQKENI. For the CDR3, the DNA is TGTGCCAGCTCACCGGGACAGGCCGAAGAGACCCAGTACTTC. The encoded protein is CASSPGQAEETQYF.

The chain employs TRBV4-2 and TRBJ2-7; TRBD2 agrees at 8 bases. CDR3 length: 17 amino acids. The J segment lost 1 base and the V segment lost 1 base, leaving 9 bases of the junction unmatched. Germline CDR1 reads LGHNA; CDR2 reads YNFKEQ. The CDR3 DNA sequence: TGTGCCAGCAGCCAAGCCACCCTAGCGGGCGTATCCTACGAGCAGTACTTC. Its translation is CASSQATLAGVSYEQYF.

The rearrangement uses TRBV6-6 and TRBJ1-1; D is perhaps TRBD1 (5 bases). V gave up 2 bases and J gave up 6 bases, with 16 bases separating them. The CDR3 runs 15 residues. Germline V gives CDR1 MNHNY, CDR2 SVGAGI (reference sequence). CDR3 in amino acids: CASSYTGRGDAEAFF. Written as DNA, the CDR3 is TGTGCCAGCAGTTACACCGGACGGGGGGACGCTGAAGCTTTCTTT.

This clone was seen only once. The chain combines TRBV28 with TRBJ2-6; no clear D. This CDR3 has 14 amino acids. CDR1 and CDR2 (germline): MDHEN, SYDVKM. V was pared by 5 bases and J by 0 bases, with 5 bases between. The CDR3 reads CASSGDSGANVLTF. In nucleotides, the CDR3 is TGTGCCAGCAGTGGGGACTCTGGGGCCAACGTCCTGACTTTC.